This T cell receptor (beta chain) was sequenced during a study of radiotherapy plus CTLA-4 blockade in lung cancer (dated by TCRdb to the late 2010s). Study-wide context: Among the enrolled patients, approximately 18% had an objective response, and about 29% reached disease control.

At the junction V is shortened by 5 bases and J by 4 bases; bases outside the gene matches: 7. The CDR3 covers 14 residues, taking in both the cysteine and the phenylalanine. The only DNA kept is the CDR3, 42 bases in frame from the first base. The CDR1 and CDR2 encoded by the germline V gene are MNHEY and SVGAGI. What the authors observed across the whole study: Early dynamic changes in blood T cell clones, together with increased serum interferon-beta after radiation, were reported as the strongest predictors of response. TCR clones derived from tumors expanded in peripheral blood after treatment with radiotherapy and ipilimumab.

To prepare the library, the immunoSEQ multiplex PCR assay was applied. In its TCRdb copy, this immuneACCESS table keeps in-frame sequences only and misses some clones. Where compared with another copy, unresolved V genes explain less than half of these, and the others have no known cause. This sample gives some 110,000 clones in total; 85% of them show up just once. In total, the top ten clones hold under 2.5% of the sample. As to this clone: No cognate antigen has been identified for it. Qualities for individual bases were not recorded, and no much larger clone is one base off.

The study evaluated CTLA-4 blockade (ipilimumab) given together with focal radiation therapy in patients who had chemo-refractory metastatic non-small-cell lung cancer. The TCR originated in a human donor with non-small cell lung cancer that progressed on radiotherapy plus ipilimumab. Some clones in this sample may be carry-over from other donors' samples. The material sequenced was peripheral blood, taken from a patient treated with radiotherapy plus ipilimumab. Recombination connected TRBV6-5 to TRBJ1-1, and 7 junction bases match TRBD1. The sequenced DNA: TGTGCCAGCAGTACGACAGGGTCGGCCACTGAAGCTTTCTTT. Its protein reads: CASSTTGSATEAFF.